This TCR beta chain was observed in a study of shared clonotypes between healthy human individuals. The study separated CD4+ cells into CD45RA+ naive and CD45RA-negative memory subsets. The protocol was immunoSEQ multiplex PCR, while the TCRdb copy is restricted to in-frame clones and leaves out a portion. Found here are approximately 2.5 million clones, roughly 93% of them singletons; the top ten hold approximately 0.35%. Study-level findings and limits: Rarefaction gave evidence that sorted-subset sequencing remained incomplete despite large depth.

The CDR3 contains 15 residues. In germline, CDR1 is MDHEN, CDR2 SYDVKM. V was pared by 5 bases and J by 0 bases, with 2 bases of the junction left unmatched. This clone was recorded once. Its antigen is unidentified. This clonotype was sampled from a man aged 18 to 30 in good health. Some clones in this sample may be carry-over from other donors' samples. The rearrangement joins TRBV28 to TRBJ2-1, with TRBD2 identical over 9 bases. The sequenced sample consisted of naive CD4+ T cells from PBMCs. As for subset: CD45RA+ positively selected. The CDR3, as DNA: TGTGCCAGCAGTGGCGGGGGGGACTCCTACAATGAGCAGTTCTTC. This gives the protein CASSGGGDSYNEQFF. Looking up the rest from reference TRBV28 and TRBJ2-1 gives the full variable domain: DVKVTQSSRYLVKRTGEKVFLECVQDMDHENMFWYRQDPGLGLRLIYFSYDVKMKEKGDIPEGYSVSREKKERFSLILESASTNQTSMYLCASSGGGDSYNEQFFGPGTRLTVL.